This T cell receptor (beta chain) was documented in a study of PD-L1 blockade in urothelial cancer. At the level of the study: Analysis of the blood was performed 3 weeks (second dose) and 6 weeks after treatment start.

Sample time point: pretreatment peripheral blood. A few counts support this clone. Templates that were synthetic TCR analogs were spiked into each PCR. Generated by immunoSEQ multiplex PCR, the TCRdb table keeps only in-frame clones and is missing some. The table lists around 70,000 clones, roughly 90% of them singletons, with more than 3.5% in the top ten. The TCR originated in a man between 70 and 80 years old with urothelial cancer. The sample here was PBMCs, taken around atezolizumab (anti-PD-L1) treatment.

Here the CDR3 reads CAIKALAAGELFF. Written as DNA, the CDR3 is TGTGCCATCAAAGCACTAGCAGCCGGGGAGCTGTTTTTT. V gene TRBV10-3 combines with J gene TRBJ2-2, with D possibly matching TRBD2 (6 bases). The CDR3 totals 13 residues. Deletions cut 7 bases from V and 6 bases from J, with 12 bases between. Germline assignment: CDR1 ENHRY and CDR2 SYGVKD.